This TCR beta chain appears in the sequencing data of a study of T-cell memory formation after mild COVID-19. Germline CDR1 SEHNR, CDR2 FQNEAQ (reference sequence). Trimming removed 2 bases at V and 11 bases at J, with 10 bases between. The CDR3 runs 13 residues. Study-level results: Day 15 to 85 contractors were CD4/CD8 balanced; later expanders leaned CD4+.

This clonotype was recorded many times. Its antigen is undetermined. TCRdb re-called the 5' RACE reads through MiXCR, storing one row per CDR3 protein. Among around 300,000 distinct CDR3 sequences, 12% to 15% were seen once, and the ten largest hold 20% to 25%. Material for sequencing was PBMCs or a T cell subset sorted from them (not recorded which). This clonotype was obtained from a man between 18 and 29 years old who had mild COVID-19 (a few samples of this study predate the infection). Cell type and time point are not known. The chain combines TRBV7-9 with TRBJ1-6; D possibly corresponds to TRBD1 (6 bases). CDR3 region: CASSLQGNTPLHF. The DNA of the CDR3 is TGTGCCAGCAGCTTACAGGGGAATACACCCCTCCACTTT.